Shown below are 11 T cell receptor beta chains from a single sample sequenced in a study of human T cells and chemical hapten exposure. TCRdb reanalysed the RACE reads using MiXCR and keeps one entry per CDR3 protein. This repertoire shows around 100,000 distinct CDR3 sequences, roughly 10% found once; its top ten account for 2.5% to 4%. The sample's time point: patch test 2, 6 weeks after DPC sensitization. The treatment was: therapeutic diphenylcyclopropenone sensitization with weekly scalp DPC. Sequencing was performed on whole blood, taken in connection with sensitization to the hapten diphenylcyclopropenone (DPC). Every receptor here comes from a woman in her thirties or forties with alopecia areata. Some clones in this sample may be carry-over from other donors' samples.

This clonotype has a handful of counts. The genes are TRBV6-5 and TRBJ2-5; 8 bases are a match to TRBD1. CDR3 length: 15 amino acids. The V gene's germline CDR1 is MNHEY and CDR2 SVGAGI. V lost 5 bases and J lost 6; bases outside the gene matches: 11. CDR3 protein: CASSLSRQGSQTQYF. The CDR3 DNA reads TGTGCCAGCAGTCTAAGCCGACAGGGGTCCCAGACCCAGTACTTC.

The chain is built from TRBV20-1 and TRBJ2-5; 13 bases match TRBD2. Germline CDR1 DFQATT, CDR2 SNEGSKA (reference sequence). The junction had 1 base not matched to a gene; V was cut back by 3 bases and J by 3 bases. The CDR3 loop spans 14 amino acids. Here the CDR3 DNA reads TGCAGTGCTAGGACTAGCGGGAGGAAAGAGACCCAGTACTTC. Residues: CSARTSGRKETQYF.

The CDR3 reads CASSPRQGAGSEQYF. The CDR3 region has the DNA TGTGCCAGCAGCCCACGACAGGGGGCAGGAAGCGAGCAGTACTTC. This chain connects TRBV7-9 to TRBJ2-7; 10 positions match TRBD1. Germline V CDR1 and CDR2: SEHNR, FQNEAQ (reference sequence). V was pared by 5 bases and J by 6 bases, with 10 bases of the junction left unmatched. This CDR3 has 15 amino acids.

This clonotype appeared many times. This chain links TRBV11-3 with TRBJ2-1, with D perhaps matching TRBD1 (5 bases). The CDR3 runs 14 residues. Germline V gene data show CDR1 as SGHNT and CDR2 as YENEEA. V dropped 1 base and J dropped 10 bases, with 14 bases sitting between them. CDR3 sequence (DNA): TGTGCCAGCAGCTTAGTTTCAGGGCCCTCCGAGCAGTTCTTC. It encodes CASSLVSGPSEQFF.

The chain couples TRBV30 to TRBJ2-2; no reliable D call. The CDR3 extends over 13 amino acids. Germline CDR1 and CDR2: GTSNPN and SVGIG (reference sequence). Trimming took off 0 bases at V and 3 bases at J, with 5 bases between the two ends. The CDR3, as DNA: TGTGCCTGGAGTGTTGGTTACACCGGGGAGCTGTTTTTT. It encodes CAWSVGYTGELFF.

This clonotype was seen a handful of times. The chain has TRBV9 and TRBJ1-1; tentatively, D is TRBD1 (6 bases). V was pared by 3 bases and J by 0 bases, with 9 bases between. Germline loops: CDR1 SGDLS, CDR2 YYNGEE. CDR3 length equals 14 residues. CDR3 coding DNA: TGTGCCAGCAGCGGGGGGCGATTGAACACTGAAGCTTTCTTT. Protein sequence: CASSGGRLNTEAFF.

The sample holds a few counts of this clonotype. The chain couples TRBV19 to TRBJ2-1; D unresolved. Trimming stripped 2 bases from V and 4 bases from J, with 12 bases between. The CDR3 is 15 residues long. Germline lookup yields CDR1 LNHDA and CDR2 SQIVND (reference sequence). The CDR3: CASSIYVGPYNEQFF. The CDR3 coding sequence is TGTGCCAGTAGTATATACGTTGGGCCTTACAATGAGCAGTTCTTC.

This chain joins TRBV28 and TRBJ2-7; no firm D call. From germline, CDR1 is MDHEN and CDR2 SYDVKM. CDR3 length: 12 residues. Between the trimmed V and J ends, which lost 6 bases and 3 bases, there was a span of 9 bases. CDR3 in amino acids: CASSGEFYEQYF. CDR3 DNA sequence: TGTGCCAGCAGCGGAGAATTCTACGAGCAGTACTTC.

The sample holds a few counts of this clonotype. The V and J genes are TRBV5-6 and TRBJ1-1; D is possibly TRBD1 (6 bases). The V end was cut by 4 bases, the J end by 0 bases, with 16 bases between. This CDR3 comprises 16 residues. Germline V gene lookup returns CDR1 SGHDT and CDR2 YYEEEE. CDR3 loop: CASSRRRTAMNTEAFF. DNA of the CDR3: TGTGCCAGCAGCCGCCGCCGGACAGCTATGAACACTGAAGCTTTCTTT.

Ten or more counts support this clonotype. CDR3: CASSESGVYGYTF. The CDR3 DNA reads TGTGCCAGCAGTGAATCTGGGGTCTATGGCTACACCTTC. The V and J genes are TRBV6-1 and TRBJ1-2, with D unresolved. V lost 2 bases and J lost 4, with 8 bases in between. Germline V gives CDR1 MNHNS, CDR2 SASEGT. CDR3 length: 13 amino acids.

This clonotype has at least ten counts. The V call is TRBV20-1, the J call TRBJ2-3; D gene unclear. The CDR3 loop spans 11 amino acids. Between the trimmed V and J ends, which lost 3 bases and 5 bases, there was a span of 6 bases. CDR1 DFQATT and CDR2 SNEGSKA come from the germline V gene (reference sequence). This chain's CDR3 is CSASRIDTQYF. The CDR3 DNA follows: TGCAGTGCTAGTCGGATAGATACGCAGTATTTT.